This record covers a single T cell receptor beta chain. This entry is derived from a study of blood T cell repertoires in COVID-19. Study-level background: The analysed material was cDNA or gDNA that came from T cells, B-cell-depleted T cells, or PBMCs.

Those enrolled in Seattle joined during active infection and were followed longitudinally afterward. V was cut by 4 bases and J by 10 bases, with 12 bases left in between. This CDR3 region has 12 residues. Germline values: CDR1 SGHNT, CDR2 YYREEE (reference sequence). In the authors' methods: Reference gene primer amplification in the assay estimated nucleated cell counts. The repertoire was sequenced with immunoSEQ multiplex PCR; TCRdb's copy has only in-frame clones and lacks some. Clone size and V and J calls were adopted from that table, with D and trimming inferred from the DNA. The table shows around 200,000 clones, with roughly 80% occurring only once.

The TCR originated in an older woman with COVID-19, enrolled during active disease. Sequences were obtained from peripheral blood. The chain joins TRBV5-4 to TRBJ2-1, with D possibly matching TRBD2 (6 bases). This CDR3 reads CASSQTRYEQFF. DNA for the CDR3: TGTGCCAGCAGCCAGACTAGGTACGAGCAGTTCTTC. Looking up the rest from reference TRBV5-4 and TRBJ2-1 gives the full variable domain: ETGVTQSPTHLIKTRGQQVTLRCSSQSGHNTVSWYQQALGQGPQFIFQYYREEENGRGNFPPRFSGLQFPNYSSELNVNALELDDSALYLCASSQTRYEQFFGPGTRLTVL.